The 15 T cell receptor beta chains reported below all come from one sample, sequenced in a study of graft-versus-host responses after intestinal transplantation. The antigens for these receptors are not known. Some clones are missing from TCRdb's copy, which holds only in-frame ones; the method was immunoSEQ multiplex PCR. This repertoire shows 90,000 to 150,000 clones, 85% to 95% found once; its top ten account for over 2.5%. The material was unstimulated CD8+ T cells sorted from spleen or lymph node cells, obtained before intestinal transplant. All receptors derive from a human donor who received an intestinal transplant.

V is TRBV25-1 and J is TRBJ2-1, with D hard to call. This CDR3 is built from 13 residues. The V gene lost 0 bases and the J gene lost 10 bases, with 10 bases spanning the gap. In germline, CDR1 is MGHDK, CDR2 SYGVNS. The CDR3 here is CASSEYIGREQFF. The CDR3 DNA is TGTGCCAGCAGTGAATATATAGGACGGGAGCAGTTCTTC.

This chain connects TRBV4-1 to TRBJ2-4; 10 bases map to TRBD2. The CDR3 covers 22 residues. V dropped 0 bases and J dropped 8; count of bases not matched to a gene: 25. Per germline, CDR1 MGHRA and CDR2 YSYEKL. CDR3 in amino acids: CASSQDRFLGLAQQQLRDIQYF. The DNA for the CDR3 is TGCGCCAGCAGCCAAGACCGATTTTTGGGACTAGCGCAACAACAGTTACGGGACATTCAGTACTTC.

The chain carries TRBV2 and TRBJ1-3; a possible D gene is TRBD1 (5 bases). Looked up from germline, CDR1 is SNHLY and CDR2 is FYNNEI. The V gene lost 6 bases and the J gene lost 4 bases, with 22 bases spanning the gap. The CDR3 runs 17 residues. The CDR3 nucleotides read TGTGCCAGCAGAGCAGGGAAATTAAGTCGGCCGGGAAACACCATATATTTT. Translation gives CASRAGKLSRPGNTIYF.

This chain links TRBV9 with TRBJ2-1, with unresolved D. Germline-derived CDR1 and CDR2 are SGDLS and YYNGEE. Trimming removed 0 bases at V and 8 bases at J, with 9 bases between. The CDR3 totals 13 residues. Here the CDR3 DNA reads TGTGCCAGCAGCGTAGAAGACATCCATGAGCAGTTCTTC. Its protein is CASSVEDIHEQFF.

The sample holds a few counts of this clone. The rearrangement links TRBV19 to TRBJ1-5; 7 bases fit TRBD1. V lost 5 bases and J lost 0; bases outside the gene matches: 4. Germline CDR1 LNHDA, CDR2 SQIVND (reference sequence). This CDR3 comprises 15 residues. CDR3 sequence reads: CASSFYRGSNQPQHF. The CDR3 nucleotides read TGTGCCAGTAGTTTTTACAGGGGTAGCAATCAGCCCCAGCATTTT.

This clone was observed a single time. The chain couples TRBV5-6 to TRBJ2-1; possibly TRBD1 for D (6 bases). Per germline, CDR1 SGHDT and CDR2 YYEEEE. This CDR3 is 13 amino acids long. V dropped 5 bases and J dropped 4 bases, with 10 bases sitting between them. CDR3 DNA: TGTGCCAGCAGGCTGACAGGTTACAATGAGCAGTTCTTC. Its protein is CASRLTGYNEQFF.

Concerning this clone itself: Additional DNA sequences in this sample encode the identical CDR3. V gene TRBV11-2 combines with J gene TRBJ2-5, with 9 bases that match TRBD2. The V and J ends lost 9 bases and 4 bases, in that order; junction bases with no gene match: 9. Germline-derived CDR1 and CDR2 are SGHAT and FQNNGV. The CDR3 is made up of 14 amino acids. CDR3 sequence reads: CASGRLAGRETQYF. The CDR3 bases are TGTGCCAGTGGTCGTCTAGCGGGAAGAGAGACCCAGTACTTC.

This chain connects TRBV4-2 to TRBJ2-4; D remains ambiguous. V was clipped by 0 bases and J by 7 bases, with 19 bases between them. Per the germline V gene, CDR1 is LGHNA and CDR2 is YNFKEQ. The CDR3 is made up of 17 amino acids. The CDR3 sequence is CASSQDPNVQGFNIQYF. CDR3 DNA: TGTGCCAGCAGCCAAGATCCTAATGTCCAAGGTTTCAACATTCAGTACTTC.

The rearrangement joins TRBV10-3 to TRBJ2-7; TRBD1 aligns across 7 bases. V shed 3 bases and J 0 bases; nucleotides not matched to a gene: 8. In germline, CDR1 is ENHRY, CDR2 SYGVKD. This CDR3 spans 16 amino acids. CDR3 sequence: CAISDPGTDSSYEQYF. CDR3 nucleotide sequence: TGTGCCATCAGTGACCCAGGGACAGACTCCTCCTACGAGCAGTACTTC.

The V call is TRBV9, the J call TRBJ2-3; the match to TRBD1 covers 9 bases. J lost 0 bases, V lost 3 bases, and 2 bases had no gene match. The CDR3 contains 15 residues. In germline, CDR1 is SGDLS, CDR2 YYNGEE. As DNA, the CDR3 is TGTGCCAGCAGCGCCGGGACAGGGAGCACAGATACGCAGTATTTT. This sequence encodes CASSAGTGSTDTQYF.

The chain joins TRBV27 to TRBJ2-2; 7 nucleotides match TRBD1. This CDR3 is built from 14 residues. Germline CDR1 is MNHEY and CDR2 is SMNVEV (reference sequence). Unmatched junction bases numbered 2, after V lost 6 bases and J lost 1 base. The CDR3 loop is CASRWTGNTGELFF. CDR3 coding DNA: TGTGCCAGCAGGTGGACAGGGAACACCGGGGAGCTGTTTTTT.

V and J are TRBV2 and TRBJ1-3; D uncertain. The V gene lost 0 bases and the J gene lost 4 bases, with 16 bases spanning the gap. The germline gives CDR1 SNHLY, CDR2 FYNNEI. The CDR3 length is 17 residues. The CDR3 DNA is TGTGCCAGCAGTGAAGCGCTTCTGGTTTGGTCAGGAAACACCATATATTTT. Translated: CASSEALLVWSGNTIYF.

This chain uses TRBV7-8 with TRBJ2-7; D uncertain. CDR1 is SGHVS, CDR2 FQNEAQ, per germline. This CDR3 has 14 residues. V shed 3 bases and J shed 0 bases, with 9 bases lying between them. CDR3 residues: CASSLLGASYEQYF. DNA for the CDR3: TGTGCCAGCAGCTTGCTGGGTGCCTCCTACGAGCAGTACTTC. Variable domain in full (rest from reference TRBV7-8 and TRBJ2-7): GAGVSQSPRYKVAKRGQDVALRCDPISGHVSLFWYQQALGQGPEFLTYFQNEAQLDKSGLPSDRFFAERPEGSVSTLKIQRTQQEDSAVYLCASSLLGASYEQYFGPGTRLTVT.

This sequence joins TRBV19 and TRBJ2-1; tentative D call: TRBD2 (6 bases). This CDR3 contains 15 residues. V was pared by 3 bases and J by 4 bases, with 13 bases between. The germline V gene has CDR1 LNHDA and CDR2 SQIVND (reference sequence). CDR3 DNA sequence: TGTGCCAGTAGTATTGGAGGGAGGACATACAATGAGCAGTTCTTC. Translation gives CASSIGGRTYNEQFF.

CDR3 amino acids: CASSLVTPDSHGYGYTF. CDR3 nucleotide sequence: TGTGCCAGCAGCTTAGTTACCCCGGACAGCCATGGCTATGGCTACACCTTC. V is TRBV7-9 and J is TRBJ1-2, with D possibly being TRBD1 (6 bases). The germline gives CDR1 SEHNR, CDR2 FQNEAQ (reference sequence). The CDR3 is 17 residues long. V was cut by 1 base and J by 4 bases, with 19 bases left in between.